The 26 T cell receptor beta chains in this list originate from one sample, sequenced in a study of technical replicates of blood from a handful of donors. Method: immunoSEQ multiplex PCR; TCRdb's copy keeps in-frame clones and lacks some. The sample lists about 14,000 clones, more than 80% occurring once. The sample comprised PBMCs. These receptors originate from a human donor in good health.

The chain uses TRBV12-5 and TRBJ2-1; TRBD1 might be the D (5 bases). V was shortened by 5 bases and J by 4 bases, with 18 bases between the two germline ends. Looked up from germline, CDR1 is LGHNT and CDR2 is FRNRAP. This CDR3 has 16 residues. The chain's CDR3 is CASGNSWWGPYNEQFF. Written as DNA, the CDR3 is TGTGCTAGTGGTAACTCCTGGTGGGGCCCTTACAATGAGCAGTTCTTC.

This clone was detected once. The J gene is TRBJ1-4, the V gene TRBV7-9, with D perhaps TRBD1 (6 bases). The CDR3 is 15 residues long. Per germline, CDR1 SEHNR and CDR2 FQNEAQ (reference sequence). The V end lost 4 bases, the J end lost 6 bases, and 15 bases lay between the germline ends. CDR3 nucleotides: TGTGCCAGCAGCTCAAAGGACAGACTTTATGAAAAACTGTTTTTT. Its protein is CASSSKDRLYEKLFF.

This rearrangement joins TRBV5-1 to TRBJ2-1; TRBD2 aligns across 8 bases. V was clipped by 4 bases and J by 9 bases; unmatched bases: 12. This CDR3 has 15 amino acids. Germline V gene data show CDR1 as SGHRS and CDR2 as YFSETQ. In DNA form, the CDR3 reads TGCGCCAGCAGCACAGGACTAGCTAGGGTTTCTGAGCAGTTCTTC. It yields the protein CASSTGLARVSEQFF.

The rearrangement links TRBV13 to TRBJ2-2; 7 nucleotides match TRBD2. There are 17 residues in the CDR3. The trim removed 5 bases at V and 9 bases at J, leaving 18 bases unmatched. Germline CDR1 PRHDT, CDR2 FYEKMQ (reference sequence). The CDR3 DNA reads as TGTGCCAGCAGCCCCCGGGGAGGCGGGACTACCATCCGGGAGCTGTTTTTT. Its protein is CASSPRGGGTTIRELFF. The whole variable domain, filled in from reference TRBV13 and TRBJ2-2, reads AAGVIQSPRHLIKEKRETATLKCYPIPRHDTVYWYQQGPGQDPQFLISFYEKMQSDKGSIPDRFSAQQFSDYHSELNMSSLELGDSALYFCASSPRGGGTTIRELFFGEGSRLTVL.

The chain employs TRBV11-3 and TRBJ2-7; 12 bases map to TRBD2. The CDR3 has 16 amino acids. Per germline, CDR1 SGHNT and CDR2 YENEEA. Trimming cost V 1 base and J 5 bases; bases outside gene matches: 6. CDR3 coding DNA: TGTGCCAGCAGCTTAGGACTAGCGGGAGCGATACACGAGCAGTACTTC. Its protein is CASSLGLAGAIHEQYF.

This clone has more than one count but fewer than ten. V usage is TRBV11-2 and J usage is TRBJ2-3; D ambiguous. The CDR3 has 14 amino acids. V was shortened by 2 bases and J by 1 base, with 7 bases between the two germline ends. The germline gives CDR1 SGHAT, CDR2 FQNNGV. For the CDR3, the DNA is TGTGCCAGCAGCTTATCCGGAGGCACAGATACGCAGTATTTT. Amino acids: CASSLSGGTDTQYF.

The CDR3 coding sequence is TGTGCCAGCAGCATCCTAGCGGGAGCCAATGAGCAGTTCTTC. This codes for CASSILAGANEQFF. The rearrangement uses TRBV7-9 and TRBJ2-1; 10 nucleotides agree with TRBD2. CDR3 length: 14 residues. The trim removed 5 bases at V and 6 bases at J, leaving 4 bases unmatched. Germline V gives CDR1 SEHNR, CDR2 FQNEAQ (reference sequence).

The rearrangement links TRBV5-1 to TRBJ2-1; 8 nucleotides align to TRBD1. CDR1 is SGHRS and CDR2 is YFSETQ in the germline V gene. The CDR3 contains 19 residues. Trimming cost V 0 bases and J 0 bases; bases outside gene matches: 11. CDR3 residues: CASSLAPGGGSSSYNEQFF. CDR3 in DNA: TGCGCCAGCAGCTTGGCCCCAGGGGGCGGGTCTAGCTCCTACAATGAGCAGTTCTTC.

Comment on this clone: A single base separates this from a much larger clone, so it may be a read error. Within the sample, other DNA sequences also encode this same CDR3. The genes are TRBV27 and TRBJ2-1; 7 positions agree with TRBD2. Germline V gene data show CDR1 as MNHEY and CDR2 as SMNVEV (reference sequence). The ends lost 5 bases at V and 9 bases at J; junction bases unmatched: 7. CDR3 size: 13 residues. CDR3 sequence (DNA): TGTGCCAGCAGTCCCACTAGCGCCGGTGAGCAGTTCTTC. Translation: CASSPTSAGEQFF.

V and J are TRBV2 and TRBJ2-5, with 7 bases that match TRBD2. Germline loops: CDR1 SNHLY, CDR2 FYNNEI. This CDR3 comprises 15 residues. V was pared by 4 bases and J by 5 bases, with 10 bases of the junction left unmatched. CDR3 nucleotides: TGTGCCAGCAGTGCTAGCGGAGCTGGAAGGGAGACCCAGTACTTC. Protein: CASSASGAGRETQYF.

The chain links TRBV7-3 to TRBJ2-5, with TRBD2 matching over 11 bases. Germline V gives CDR1 SGHTA, CDR2 FQGTGA. The CDR3 runs 15 residues. The ends lost 4 bases at V and 5 bases at J; junction bases unmatched: 6. In DNA, the CDR3 is TGTGCCAGCAGCTCGTCGACTAGCGGGATCGAGACCCAGTACTTC. Protein: CASSSSTSGIETQYF.

There are a few counts of this clone. This chain joins TRBV30 and TRBJ1-3; 9 nucleotides align to TRBD1. The CDR3 has 16 residues. Germline-derived CDR1 and CDR2 are GTSNPN and SVGIG (reference sequence). V lost 3 bases and J lost 0; bases outside the gene matches: 6. The CDR3 protein is CAWRRDRALSGNTIYF. The CDR3 region has the DNA TGTGCCTGGAGGCGGGACAGGGCTCTCTCTGGAAACACCATATATTTT.

The rearrangement uses TRBV19 and TRBJ2-1; 9 positions match TRBD2. The CDR3 sequence is 14 residues long. Germline V gene lookup returns CDR1 LNHDA and CDR2 SQIVND (reference sequence). V lost 7 bases to trimming and J lost 8 bases; unmatched junction nucleotides: 9. The CDR3 sequence: CASTWREGRYEQFF. CDR3 nucleotides: TGTGCCAGTACTTGGCGGGAGGGCCGGTATGAGCAGTTCTTC.

The chain links TRBV5-1 to TRBJ2-7; the D gene is possibly TRBD1 (6 bases). The V end was cut by 3 bases, the J end by 5 bases, with 18 bases between. Germline V gives CDR1 SGHRS, CDR2 YFSETQ. This CDR3 comprises 15 residues. CDR3 in amino acids: CASSYLGQNPHEQYF. CDR3 nucleotide sequence: TGCGCCAGCAGCTACTTAGGACAGAATCCCCACGAGCAGTACTTC. Complete variable domain (other parts from reference TRBV5-1 and TRBJ2-7): KAGVTQTPRYLIKTRGQQVTLSCSPISGHRSVSWYQQTPGQGLQFLFEYFSETQRNKGNFPGRFSGRQFSNSRSEMNVSTLELGDSALYLCASSYLGQNPHEQYFGPGTRLTVT.

This clone was detected only a few times. The chain couples TRBV6-4 to TRBJ2-1; tentative D call: TRBD2 (6 bases). V was pared by 5 bases and J by 5 bases, with 10 bases between. Germline V CDR1 and CDR2: MRHNA, SNTAGT. The CDR3 sequence is 13 residues long. The CDR3 sequence is CASSSGTHNEQFF. In DNA form, the CDR3 reads TGTGCCAGCAGTTCCGGGACTCACAATGAGCAGTTCTTC.

The chain joins TRBV11-3 to TRBJ1-3; D not resolved. Germline V gives CDR1 SGHNT, CDR2 YENEEA. This CDR3 region has 17 residues. V was cut by 3 bases and J by 1 base, with 16 bases left in between. The CDR3 bases are TGTGCCAGCAGCTTGGAGCCGGAGCAGACTTCTGGAAACACCATATATTTT. It encodes CASSLEPEQTSGNTIYF.

The CDR3 bases are TGCAGCGGCGAAAGTGAGAACTATGGCTACACCTTC. This sequence encodes CSGESENYGYTF. The chain recombines TRBV29-1 with TRBJ1-2; D gene uncertain. Germline lookup yields CDR1 SQVTM and CDR2 ANQGSEA. The CDR3 contains 12 residues. Trimming cost V 7 bases and J 2 bases, with 11 bases left between them.

The chain employs TRBV9 and TRBJ2-7, with TRBD1 matching 9 bases. Trimming at V came to 0 bases and at J to 6 bases, leaving 7 bases not matched to a gene. The germline V gene has CDR1 SGDLS and CDR2 YYNGEE. This CDR3 region has 15 residues. CDR3 nucleotide sequence: TGTGCCAGCAGCGTAGTGGGGACAGGGATTTCCGAGCAGTACTTC. Translation gives CASSVVGTGISEQYF.

This rearrangement joins TRBV7-9 to TRBJ1-4, with 10 bases aligning to TRBD1. Per germline, CDR1 SEHNR and CDR2 FQNEAQ (reference sequence). The CDR3 runs to 14 residues. With V trimmed by 5 bases and J by 10 bases, 7 bases remained unmatched. In nucleotides, the CDR3 is TGTGCCAGCAGCCGAGGACAGGGGGGGGCAAAACTGTTTTTT. Translating gives CASSRGQGGAKLFF. The full variable domain, in which reference TRBV7-9 and TRBJ1-4 provide the parts outside the CDR3, is DTGVSQNPRHKITKRGQNVTFRCDPISEHNRLYWYRQTLGQGPEFLTYFQNEAQLEKSRLLSDRFSAERPKGSFSTLEIQRTEQGDSAMYLCASSRGQGGAKLFFGSGTQLSVL.

The chain recombines TRBV4-1 with TRBJ2-3, with TRBD2 matching 11 bases. J was trimmed by 4 bases and V by 4 bases; bases with no gene match: 4. Germline CDR1 reads MGHRA; CDR2 reads YSYEKL. This CDR3 spans 15 amino acids. The CDR3 coding sequence is TGCGCCAGCAGCCCGGGACTAGCGGCGGCAGATACGCAGTATTTT. Translated, it gives CASSPGLAAADTQYF.

The genes are TRBV11-2 and TRBJ2-2, with D perhaps TRBD2 (5 bases). The CDR3 is 15 residues long. The germline gives CDR1 SGHAT, CDR2 FQNNGV. Trimming left V 1 base short and J 4 bases short, with 10 bases between. CDR3 residues: CASSLGLAGTGELFF. The CDR3 bases are TGTGCCAGCAGCTTAGGGCTAGCCGGCACCGGGGAGCTGTTTTTT.

The CDR3 spells CASSLAAHNEQFF. CDR3 DNA sequence: TGTGCCAGCAGCTTGGCCGCGCACAATGAGCAGTTCTTC. The chain is built from TRBV5-8 and TRBJ2-1; no reliable D call. The germline CDR1 and CDR2 sequences are SGHTS and YDEGEE. Trimming shortened V by 0 bases and J by 5 bases, and 6 bases separated the two germline ends. The CDR3 sequence is 13 residues long.

The rearrangement links TRBV29-1 to TRBJ1-3; possible D gene TRBD1, 5 bases. CDR3 size: 13 residues. The germline gives CDR1 SQVTM, CDR2 ANQGSEA. V gave up 6 bases and J gave up 0 bases, with 9 bases separating them. DNA for the CDR3: TGCAGCGTCGGGGGGAGCTCTGGAAACACCATATATTTT. Translation: CSVGGSSGNTIYF.

This chain links TRBV27 with TRBJ2-5; D is unclear. This CDR3 has 14 residues. V shed 6 bases and J shed 2 bases, with 13 bases lying between them. Germline loops: CDR1 MNHEY, CDR2 SMNVEV (reference sequence). The CDR3 nucleotides are TGTGCCAGCAGCCGAAAGCTGCCTCAAGAGACCCAGTACTTC. The encoded protein is CASSRKLPQETQYF.

This clone turned up a few times. This chain joins TRBV11-2 and TRBJ1-3; D remains ambiguous. The CDR3 runs to 16 residues. Looked up from germline, CDR1 is SGHAT and CDR2 is FQNNGV. The germline V and J ends were trimmed by 5 bases and 0 bases, with 14 bases remaining between them. CDR3 nucleotide sequence: TGTGCCAGCAGCCCCCGTGGAGCAGTCTCTGGAAACACCATATATTTT. Translation gives CASSPRGAVSGNTIYF.

The chain carries TRBV9 and TRBJ2-7; perhaps TRBD2 as D (6 bases). Trimming took 4 bases from V and 1 from J, leaving 18 bases between them. Germline V gene lookup returns CDR1 SGDLS and CDR2 YYNGEE. This CDR3 region has 16 residues. CDR3 in DNA: TGTGCCAGCAGCCTAAGAGGAGGGTGGGGATCCTACGAGCAGTACTTC. Amino acid sequence: CASSLRGGWGSYEQYF.